The 11 T cell receptor beta chains listed next were all sequenced from one sample in a study of CD8+CD57+ T cells in acquired aplastic anemia. TCR beta VDJ and CDR3 profiling used genomic DNA as template. TCRdb fed the reads into MiXCR, producing one record per CDR3 protein. Among 200,000 to 250,000 distinct CDR3 sequences, approximately 60% were seen once, and the ten largest hold 25% to 30%. Source material: sorted CD4+, CD8+, or CD8+CD57+ T cells (not recorded which) from PBMCs. All receptors derive from a human donor in good health.

With respect to this clonotype: Here the CDR3 omits its conserved ending phenylalanine or tryptophan, so a read error is the likely source. This chain uses TRBV9 with TRBJ1-4; 7 nucleotides match TRBD1. The V gene end was trimmed by 2 bases and the J gene end by 7 bases; junction bases not matched to a gene: 5. Germline lookup yields CDR1 SGDLS and CDR2 YYNGEE. The CDR3 spans 14 residues. As DNA, the CDR3 is TGTGCCAGCAGCGTCAGGGACAGCGGTGAAAAACTGTTTTCT. This codes for CASSVRDSGEKLFS.

This clonotype was observed many times. A single base separates this from a much larger clone, so it may be a read error. The rearrangement links TRBV7-7 to TRBJ2-5; D not resolved. The CDR3 covers 12 residues. The ends were cut back, 6 bases at V and 4 bases at J, with 9 bases in the middle. The germline CDR1 and CDR2 sequences are SSHAT and FNYEAQ (reference sequence). CDR3 residues: CASRSSAETQYF. Here the CDR3 DNA reads TGTGCCAGCAGATCTAGTGCAGAGACCCAGTACTTC.

The gene calls are TRBV7-9 and TRBJ2-2; the D gene is possibly TRBD1 (5 bases). Per the germline V gene, CDR1 is SEHNR and CDR2 is FQNEAQ (reference sequence). The germline V and J ends were trimmed by 1 base and 5 bases, with 8 bases remaining between them. The CDR3 loop spans 14 amino acids. The CDR3 DNA follows: TGTGCCAGCAGCTTAGAATCAGGGACCGGGGAGCTGTTTTTT. It translates to CASSLESGTGELFF.

J is TRBJ2-7 and V is TRBV29-1; the match to TRBD1 covers 9 bases. J lost 3 bases, V lost 6 bases, and 9 bases had no gene match. CDR1 SQVTM and CDR2 ANQGSEA come from the germline V gene. This CDR3 is built from 14 residues. CDR3 nucleotide sequence: TGCAGCGTACGAACCGGGACAGGGAGCTACGAGCAGTACTTC. It specifies CSVRTGTGSYEQYF.

The CDR3 DNA reads TGCGCCAGCAGCCAACTCGGACAGGGCGGCGGCTACACCTTC. As protein: CASSQLGQGGGYTF. The chain couples TRBV4-1 to TRBJ1-2; TRBD1 agrees at 8 bases. Germline-derived CDR1 and CDR2 are MGHRA and YSYEKL. This CDR3 contains 14 residues. V lost 2 bases to trimming and J lost 8 bases; unmatched junction nucleotides: 7.

This clonotype was counted at least ten times. The chain couples TRBV4-3 to TRBJ2-7; no clear D gene. CDR3 length equals 14 residues. CDR1 LGHNA and CDR2 YSLEER come from the germline V gene. V shed 1 base and J shed 1 base, with 8 bases lying between them. This CDR3 is CASSQGAYSYEQYF. CDR3 sequence (DNA): TGCGCCAGCAGCCAAGGGGCCTATTCCTACGAGCAGTACTTC.

V and J are TRBV2 and TRBJ2-6, with 9 bases lining up with TRBD1. Germline assignment: CDR1 SNHLY and CDR2 FYNNEI. Losses at the gene ends were 10 bases for V and 2 bases for J; bases not matched to a gene: 3. The CDR3 consists of 14 residues. The CDR3 here is CATQGAAGANVLTF. The CDR3 coding sequence is TGTGCCACACAGGGGGCAGCTGGGGCCAACGTCCTGACTTTC. Variable domain in full (rest from reference TRBV2 and TRBJ2-6): EPEVTQTPSHQVTQMGQEVILRCVPISNHLYFYWYRQILGQKVEFLVSFYNNEISEKSEIFDDQFSVERPDGSNFTLKIRSTKLEDSAMYFCATQGAAGANVLTFGAGSRLTVL.

This clonotype has just one count. This chain joins TRBV20-1 and TRBJ2-7, with a tentative D call TRBD1 (6 bases). The CDR3 totals 12 residues. The germline CDR1 and CDR2 sequences are DFQATT and SNEGSKA (reference sequence). Between the trimmed V and J ends, which lost 1 base and 6 bases, there was a span of 10 bases. The CDR3 coding sequence is TGCAGTGCTAGAGTTGGGGGCCCCGAGCAGTACTTC. It yields the protein CSARVGGPEQYF.

In this sample, this clonotype turned up a few times. The chain uses TRBV7-9 and TRBJ2-7; 10 bases agree with TRBD2. The CDR3 is 15 residues long. Germline-derived CDR1 and CDR2 are SEHNR and FQNEAQ (reference sequence). V shed 3 bases, J shed 2 bases, and the junction held 4 bases outside the gene matches. CDR3 nucleotides: TGTGCCAGCAGCTTGGGAGCGGGAGGGACCTACGAGCAGTACTTC. Protein sequence: CASSLGAGGTYEQYF.

The sample holds one count of this clonotype. The chain uses TRBV13 and TRBJ2-3, with a tentative D call TRBD2 (5 bases). Germline CDR1 and CDR2: PRHDT and FYEKMQ (reference sequence). The V and J ends lost 1 base and 6 bases respectively, with 8 bases between them. The CDR3 consists of 13 residues. The CDR3 DNA reads as TGTGCCAGCAGCTTAGCGGGATTTGATACGCAGTATTTT. It is translated as CASSLAGFDTQYF.

This clonotype showed up just a few times. The rearrangement joins TRBV10-3 to TRBJ2-1; 8 bases line up with TRBD2. In germline, CDR1 is ENHRY, CDR2 SYGVKD. The CDR3 contains 16 residues. V gave up 0 bases and J gave up 2 bases; unmatched junction bases: 3. The CDR3 region has the DNA TGTGCCATCAGTGAGTCACTAGCGGCGGCCTACAATGAGCAGTTCTTC. This sequence encodes CAISESLAAAYNEQFF.